What follows are 27 T cell receptor beta chains derived from one specimen sequenced in a study of T cells in Graves' hyperthyroidism and ophthalmopathy. RNA transcripts yielded amplified TCR beta CDR3 regions. The TCR CDR3 was amplified in a first-round RT-PCR using the HTBI primer set. TCRdb processed the multiplex PCR reads anew with MiXCR; each CDR3 protein has one entry. The sample contains hundreds of thousands of distinct CDR3 sequences, nearly 45% of which appear only once. Sequencing used peripheral blood or thyroid tissue (not recorded which). The receptors were gathered from an adult man with Graves' disease, either hyperthyroidism or ophthalmopathy (not recorded which).

This clonotype was observed many times. The rearrangement joins TRBV20-1 to TRBJ1-1, with a tentative D call TRBD1 (5 bases). The CDR3 contains 14 residues. Between the trimmed V and J ends, which lost 3 bases and 5 bases, there was a span of 16 bases. Germline CDR1 DFQATT, CDR2 SNEGSKA (reference sequence). CDR3 coding DNA: TGCAGTGCTAGGTTTGGGGCAGGGTATACTGAAGCTTTCTTT. Translated, it gives CSARFGAGYTEAFF.

This chain joins TRBV15 and TRBJ2-3; D not resolved. Trimming shortened V by 6 bases and J by 3 bases, and 13 bases separated the two germline ends. From germline, CDR1 is LNHNV and CDR2 YYDKDF (reference sequence). The CDR3 covers 14 residues. CDR3 sequence: CATRDGVRTDTQYF. CDR3 sequence (DNA): TGTGCCACCAGAGATGGGGTGAGGACAGATACGCAGTATTTT.

The chain joins TRBV12-3 or TRBV12-4 to TRBJ1-1; D call uncertain. The CDR3 covers 14 residues. The V gene lost 7 bases and the J gene lost 4 bases, with 16 bases spanning the gap. CDR3 coding DNA: TGTGCCAGCAAACCTACCGGGGAGGGCACTGAAGCTTTCTTT. Translation: CASKPTGEGTEAFF.

V gene TRBV20-1 combines with J gene TRBJ2-7; 11 positions agree with TRBD2. After removal of 4 bases from V and 3 bases from J, the junction contained 2 bases not matched to a gene. The CDR3 runs to 13 residues. The germline gives CDR1 DFQATT, CDR2 SNEGSKA (reference sequence). The CDR3 sequence is CSAIGTSGYEQYF. In nucleotides, the CDR3 is TGCAGTGCTATAGGGACTAGCGGCTACGAGCAGTACTTC.

The chain recombines TRBV7-9 with TRBJ1-6, with 12 bases matching TRBD1. The CDR3 spans 15 residues. CDR1 SEHNR and CDR2 FQNEAQ come from the germline V gene (reference sequence). Trimming at V came to 5 bases and at J to 10 bases, leaving 6 bases not matched to a gene. Written as DNA, the CDR3 is TGTGCCAGCAGCCCGGGACAGGGGGCTGGATCACCCCTCCACTTT. This codes for CASSPGQGAGSPLHF. Filled out from reference TRBV7-9 and TRBJ1-6, the complete variable domain reads DTGVSQNPRHKITKRGQNVTFRCDPISEHNRLYWYRQTLGQGPEFLTYFQNEAQLEKSRLLSDRFSAERPKGSFSTLEIQRTEQGDSAMYLCASSPGQGAGSPLHFGNGTRLTVT.

This clonotype was recorded many times. The rearrangement links TRBV12-3 or TRBV12-4 to TRBJ2-7; D is perhaps TRBD2 (6 bases). V dropped 3 bases and J dropped 6 bases, with 12 bases sitting between them. CDR3 size: 13 residues. CDR3 nucleotides: TGTGCCAGCAGTTTCGGGCAGGGAGGCGAGCAGTACTTC. Its protein product is CASSFGQGGEQYF.

This clonotype has just a few counts. The chain couples TRBV5-4 to TRBJ1-2, with D unresolved. Germline V lookup: CDR1 SGHNT, CDR2 YYREEE (reference sequence). This CDR3 is 13 amino acids long. V lost 4 bases to trimming and J lost 6 bases, with 13 bases between them. CDR3 amino acids: CASSLEATDGYTF. The DNA of the CDR3 is TGTGCCAGCAGCCTTGAGGCGACTGATGGCTACACCTTC.

This clonotype has at least ten counts. The rearrangement uses TRBV7-7 and TRBJ1-3; tentatively, D is TRBD1 (6 bases). This CDR3 has 15 residues. The V gene's germline CDR1 is SSHAT and CDR2 FNYEAQ (reference sequence). V was clipped by 1 base and J by 4 bases, with 11 bases between them. CDR3 protein: CASSLGQGYGNTIYF. The CDR3 bases are TGTGCCAGCAGCTTAGGGCAGGGGTACGGAAACACCATATATTTT.

To note about this clonotype: A read error may account for a junction end that differs from germline. The V gene is TRBV7-2, the J gene TRBJ2-7, with 9 bases matching TRBD2. Germline V gene data show CDR1 as SGHTA and CDR2 as FQGNSA. The length of the CDR3 is 13 residues. CDR3 in amino acids: CASSLAGRYEQYF. The DNA of the CDR3 is TGTGCCAGCAGCCTAGCGGGGAGGTACGAGCAGTACTTC. Filled out from reference TRBV7-2 and TRBJ2-7, the complete variable domain reads GAGVSQSPSNKVTEKGKDVELRCDPISGHTALYWYRQSLGQGLEFLIYFQGNSAPDKSGLPSDRFSAERTGGSVSTLTIQRTQQEDSAVYLCASSLAGRYEQYFGPGTRLTVT.

The rearrangement uses TRBV27 and TRBJ2-6; 9 bases fit TRBD1. The germline V gene encodes CDR1 MNHEY and CDR2 SMNVEV (reference sequence). V was pared by 8 bases and J by 0 bases, with 11 bases of the junction left unmatched. This CDR3 has 18 amino acids. The CDR3 DNA follows: TGTGCCAGCTCACCACTTGGACAGGGGCTCTCTGGGGCCAACGTCCTGACTTTC. Residues: CASSPLGQGLSGANVLTF. Variable domain in full (rest from reference TRBV27 and TRBJ2-6): EAQVTQNPRYLITVTGKKLTVTCSQNMNHEYMSWYRQDPGLGLRQIYYSMNVEVTDKGDVPEGYKVSRKEKRNFPLILESPSPNQTSLYFCASSPLGQGLSGANVLTFGAGSRLTVL.

A remark on this clonotype: The junction shows a germline mismatch at one end, possibly a read error. The genes are TRBV7-2 and TRBJ1-3, with D perhaps TRBD1 (6 bases). The CDR3 is made up of 16 amino acids. The germline V gene encodes CDR1 SGHTA and CDR2 FQGNSA. CDR3 coding DNA: TGTGCCAGCAGCTTAGAGGGCAGGGGCTTTGGAAACACCACATATTTT. Its translation is CASSLEGRGFGNTTYF.

The chain employs TRBV20-1 and TRBJ1-2; D gene ambiguous. The germline CDR1 and CDR2 sequences are DFQATT and SNEGSKA (reference sequence). The V end lost 0 bases, the J end lost 4 bases, and 15 bases lay between the germline ends. This CDR3 comprises 15 residues. The CDR3: CSARDGRGIGYGYTF. CDR3 coding DNA: TGCAGTGCTAGAGATGGACGAGGAATTGGCTATGGCTACACCTTC.

This clonotype came up many times. This chain links TRBV15 with TRBJ2-7; 9 positions agree with TRBD1. CDR1 is LNHNV and CDR2 is YYDKDF in the germline V gene (reference sequence). The CDR3 loop spans 16 amino acids. V lost 1 base, J lost 6 bases, and 10 bases stayed unmatched. The CDR3 reads CATSRAVGTGRGEQYF. In DNA, the CDR3 is TGTGCCACCAGCAGAGCCGTCGGGACAGGGAGGGGCGAGCAGTACTTC.

The V gene is TRBV20-1, the J gene TRBJ1-5; D is ambiguous. The CDR3 consists of 14 residues. V lost 5 bases, J lost 4 bases, and 15 bases lay in between. The germline V gene encodes CDR1 DFQATT and CDR2 SNEGSKA (reference sequence). CDR3 region: CSAYSGNRNQPQHF. CDR3 DNA sequence: TGCAGTGCTTATTCCGGGAACAGAAATCAGCCCCAGCATTTT.

The rearrangement links TRBV11-2 to TRBJ1-2, with TRBD1 matching 9 bases. J was trimmed by 5 bases and V by 2 bases; bases with no gene match: 6. Germline CDR1 SGHAT, CDR2 FQNNGV. This CDR3 is built from 15 residues. CDR3 nucleotides: TGTGCCAGCAGCTTATGGACAGGGGCAACTTATGGCTACACCTTC. Residues: CASSLWTGATYGYTF.

This rearrangement joins TRBV10-2 to TRBJ1-2, with D unresolved. The CDR3 runs 13 residues. Trimming took off 2 bases at V and 3 bases at J, with 7 bases between the two ends. In germline, CDR1 is WSHSY, CDR2 SAAADI. Here the CDR3 reads CASSEVTDYGYTF. The CDR3 DNA reads TGCGCCAGCAGTGAGGTCACAGACTATGGCTACACCTTC.

This clonotype was found many times. This CDR3 is CSVEMLGLDYGYTF. CDR3 bases: TGCAGCGTTGAAATGTTAGGGTTGGACTATGGCTACACCTTC. The V call is TRBV29-1, the J call TRBJ1-2; D uncertain. The CDR3 runs 14 residues. Trimming pared 2 bases from V and 3 bases from J, leaving 13 bases between. CDR1 is SQVTM and CDR2 is ANQGSEA in the germline V gene. Looking up the rest from reference TRBV29-1 and TRBJ1-2 gives the full variable domain: SAVISQKPSRDICQRGTSLTIQCQVDSQVTMMFWYRQQPGQSLTLIATANQGSEATYESGFVIDKFPISRPNLTFSTLTVSNMSPEDSSIYLCSVEMLGLDYGYTFGSGTRLTVV.

The table lists this clonotype with many counts. This sequence joins TRBV7-9 and TRBJ1-1; unclear D gene. CDR1 and CDR2 (germline): SEHNR, FQNEAQ (reference sequence). V was trimmed by 2 bases and J by 1 base, leaving 8 bases between them. This CDR3 has 14 amino acids. CDR3 residues: CASSLSTWNTEAFF. Here the CDR3 DNA reads TGTGCCAGCAGCTTAAGCACGTGGAACACTGAAGCTTTCTTT.

In this sample, this clonotype turned up a few times. The chain uses TRBV12-3 or TRBV12-4 and TRBJ1-1, with D possibly matching TRBD1 (5 bases). The CDR3 covers 12 residues. Trimming took off 3 bases at V and 8 bases at J, with 10 bases between the two ends. In DNA form, the CDR3 reads TGTGCCAGCAGTTTCGGAGGGGCCGAAGCTTTCTTT. Protein product: CASSFGGAEAFF.

This rearrangement joins TRBV20-1 to TRBJ1-2; 9 bases line up with TRBD1. V gave up 3 bases and J gave up 6 bases; unmatched junction bases: 8. This CDR3 spans 14 amino acids. Germline-derived CDR1 and CDR2 are DFQATT and SNEGSKA (reference sequence). The CDR3 sequence is CSASVRTGDDGYTF. The CDR3 DNA sequence: TGCAGTGCTAGTGTTCGGACAGGGGACGATGGCTACACCTTC.

This clonotype has ten or more counts. The chain links TRBV5-6 to TRBJ2-5; D unresolved. Germline V CDR1 and CDR2: SGHDT, YYEEEE. Trimming pared 0 bases from V and 1 base from J, leaving 4 bases between. This CDR3 has 13 residues. The CDR3 spells CASSLVVQETQYF. In DNA form, the CDR3 reads TGTGCCAGCAGCTTGGTGGTCCAAGAGACCCAGTACTTC. The full variable domain, completed using reference TRBV5-6 and TRBJ2-5, is DAGVTQSPTHLIKTRGQQVTLRCSPKSGHDTVSWYQQALGQGPQFIFQYYEEEERQRGNFPDRFSGHQFPNYSSELNVNALLLGDSALYLCASSLVVQETQYFGPGTRLLVL.

The rearrangement uses TRBV20-1 and TRBJ1-5, with 7 bases matching TRBD1. Trimming took 4 bases from V and 7 from J; bases not matched to a gene: 10. The CDR3 length is 14 residues. Germline assignment: CDR1 DFQATT and CDR2 SNEGSKA (reference sequence). The CDR3 loop reads CSATTGSGPQPQHF. The CDR3 DNA is TGCAGTGCTACGACAGGGAGTGGGCCCCAGCCCCAGCATTTT.

In DNA, the CDR3 is TGCAGCGTTTTAAGGACAGGGGGAATCGAGCAGTACTTC. The encoded protein is CSVLRTGGIEQYF. The V and J genes are TRBV29-1 and TRBJ2-7; 10 positions agree with TRBD1. This CDR3 region has 13 residues. Germline assignment: CDR1 SQVTM and CDR2 ANQGSEA. J was trimmed by 6 bases and V by 5 bases; bases with no gene match: 7.

This rearrangement joins TRBV2 to TRBJ2-7; 9 positions agree with TRBD2. Germline-derived CDR1 and CDR2 are SNHLY and FYNNEI. V dropped 7 bases and J dropped 1; count of bases not matched to a gene: 5. There are 14 residues in the CDR3. CDR3 sequence: CASKTSGLSYEQYF. The CDR3, as DNA: TGTGCCAGCAAGACTAGCGGCCTTTCCTACGAGCAGTACTTC.

The rearrangement uses TRBV24-1 and TRBJ2-5; TRBD2 aligns across 7 bases. The ends lost 4 bases at V and 1 base at J; junction bases unmatched: 8. CDR3 size: 16 residues. Per the germline V gene, CDR1 is KGHDR and CDR2 is SFDVKD. CDR3 protein: CATSDQAGRGQETQYF. The CDR3 nucleotides are TGTGCCACCAGTGACCAAGCGGGGAGGGGCCAAGAGACCCAGTACTTC.

This clonotype was counted many times. The genes are TRBV20-1 and TRBJ1-2; D unclear. V was pared by 2 bases and J by 10 bases, with 8 bases between. From germline, CDR1 is DFQATT and CDR2 SNEGSKA (reference sequence). The CDR3 has 10 residues. The DNA for the CDR3 is TGCAGTGCTAGACCGGGTCTCTACACCTTC. This encodes CSARPGLYTF.

The J gene is TRBJ1-2, the V gene TRBV12-3 or TRBV12-4; D possibly corresponds to TRBD1 (6 bases). Trimming left V 6 bases short and J 9 bases short, with 17 bases between. The CDR3 totals 13 residues. This chain's CDR3 is CASSLTWTESYTF. The DNA of the CDR3 is TGTGCCAGCAGCTTAACATGGACAGAGAGCTACACCTTC.